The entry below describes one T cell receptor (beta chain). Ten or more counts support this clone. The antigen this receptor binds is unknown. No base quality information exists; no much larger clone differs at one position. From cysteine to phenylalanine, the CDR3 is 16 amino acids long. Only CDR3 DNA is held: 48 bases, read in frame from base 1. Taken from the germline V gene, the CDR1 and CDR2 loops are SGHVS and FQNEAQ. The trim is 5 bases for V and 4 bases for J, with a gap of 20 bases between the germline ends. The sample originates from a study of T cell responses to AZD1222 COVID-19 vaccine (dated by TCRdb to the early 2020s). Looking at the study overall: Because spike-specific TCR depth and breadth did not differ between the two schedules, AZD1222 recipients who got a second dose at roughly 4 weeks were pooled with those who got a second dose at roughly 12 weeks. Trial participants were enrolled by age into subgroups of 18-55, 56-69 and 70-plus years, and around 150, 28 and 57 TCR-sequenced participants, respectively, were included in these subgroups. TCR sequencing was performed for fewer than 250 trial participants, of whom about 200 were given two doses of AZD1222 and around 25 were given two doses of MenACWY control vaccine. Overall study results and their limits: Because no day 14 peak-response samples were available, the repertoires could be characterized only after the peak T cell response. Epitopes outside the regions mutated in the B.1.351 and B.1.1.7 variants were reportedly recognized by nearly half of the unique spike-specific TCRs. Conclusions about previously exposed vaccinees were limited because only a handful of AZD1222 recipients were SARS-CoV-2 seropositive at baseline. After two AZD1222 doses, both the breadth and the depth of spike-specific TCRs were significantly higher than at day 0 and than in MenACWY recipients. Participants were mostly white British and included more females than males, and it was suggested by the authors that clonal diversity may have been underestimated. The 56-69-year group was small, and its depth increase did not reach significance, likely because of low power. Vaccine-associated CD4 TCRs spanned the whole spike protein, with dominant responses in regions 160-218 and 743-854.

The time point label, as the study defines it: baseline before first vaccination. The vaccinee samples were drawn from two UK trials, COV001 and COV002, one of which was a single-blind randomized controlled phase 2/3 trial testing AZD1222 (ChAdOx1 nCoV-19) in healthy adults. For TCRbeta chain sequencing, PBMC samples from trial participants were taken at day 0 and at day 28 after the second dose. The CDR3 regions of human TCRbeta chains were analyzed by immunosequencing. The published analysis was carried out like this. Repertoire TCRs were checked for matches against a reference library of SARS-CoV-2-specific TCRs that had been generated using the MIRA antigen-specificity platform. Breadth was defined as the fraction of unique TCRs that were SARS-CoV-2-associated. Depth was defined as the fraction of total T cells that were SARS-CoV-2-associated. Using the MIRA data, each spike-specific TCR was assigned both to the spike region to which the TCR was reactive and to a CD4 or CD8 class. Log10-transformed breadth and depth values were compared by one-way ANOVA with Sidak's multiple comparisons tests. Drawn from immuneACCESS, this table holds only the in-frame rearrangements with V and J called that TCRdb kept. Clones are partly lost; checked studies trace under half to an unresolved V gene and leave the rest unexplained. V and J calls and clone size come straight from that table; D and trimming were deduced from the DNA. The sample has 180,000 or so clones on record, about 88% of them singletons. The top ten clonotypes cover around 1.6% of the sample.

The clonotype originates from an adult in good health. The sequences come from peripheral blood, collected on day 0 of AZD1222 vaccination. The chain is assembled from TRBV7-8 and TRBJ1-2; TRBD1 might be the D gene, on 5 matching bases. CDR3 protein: CASSPRPGTDFYGYTF. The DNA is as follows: TGTGCCAGCAGCCCTAGACCCGGGACGGATTTCTATGGCTACACCTTC.